This TCR beta chain derives from a study of T cell repertoires in aging, cancer and after chemotherapy. In the study overall: The full dataset contained several million TCR reads.

V lost 1 base and J 0 bases, leaving 14 bases between the germline ends. This CDR3 region has 16 residues. Germline lookup yields CDR1 SQVTM and CDR2 ANQGSEA. Relative to its sample, this clonotype is medium-sized. Its antigen is not identified. Multiplex touch-down PCR with TRB-A/B primers amplified rearranged V-D-J TRB sequences. TCRdb re-derived calls from the multiplex PCR reads in MiXCR, one entry per CDR3 protein. The sample consists of several thousand distinct CDR3 sequences, 44% of them appearing once. Amplification of TCR beta used genomic DNA extracted from peripheral blood. Study-wide findings and caveats: The repertoire data cannot show anything about immunological memory following chemotherapy. In each cancer cohort, median generation probability increased across chemotherapy, suggesting thymic output rebounded.

V is TRBV29-1 and J is TRBJ2-3; a possible D gene is TRBD2 (6 bases). The receptor was isolated from a human donor with a blood cancer. Sequenced sample: blood. The DNA of the CDR3 is TGCAGCGTTGAAGGGGTGGAGGGGAGAAGCACAGATACGCAGTATTTT. Protein: CSVEGVEGRSTDTQYF.